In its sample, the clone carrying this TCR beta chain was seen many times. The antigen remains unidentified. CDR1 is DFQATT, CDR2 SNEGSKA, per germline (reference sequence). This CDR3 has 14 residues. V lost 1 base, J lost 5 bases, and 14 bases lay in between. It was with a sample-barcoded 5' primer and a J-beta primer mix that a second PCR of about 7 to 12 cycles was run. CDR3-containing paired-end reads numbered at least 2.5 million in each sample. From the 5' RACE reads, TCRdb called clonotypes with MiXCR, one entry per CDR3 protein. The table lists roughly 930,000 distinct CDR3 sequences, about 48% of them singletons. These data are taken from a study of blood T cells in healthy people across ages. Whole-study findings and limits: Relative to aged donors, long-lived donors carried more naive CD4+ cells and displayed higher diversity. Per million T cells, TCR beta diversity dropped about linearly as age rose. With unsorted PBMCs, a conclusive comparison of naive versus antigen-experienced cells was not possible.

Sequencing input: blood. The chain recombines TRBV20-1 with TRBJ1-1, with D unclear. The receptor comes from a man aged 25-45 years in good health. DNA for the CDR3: TGCAGTGCTAGAGGCGGAGGTATTGAAACTGAAGCTTTCTTT. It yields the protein CSARGGGIETEAFF.